This TCR beta chain was retrieved from a study of shared clonotypes between healthy human individuals. This clone came up once. CDR1 LNHDA and CDR2 SQIVND come from the germline V gene (reference sequence). The V end was cut by 7 bases, the J end by 2 bases, with 12 bases between. This CDR3 has 14 residues. The assay was immunoSEQ multiplex PCR, and TCRdb's table has in-frame clones only and misses some. The repertoire consists of about 600,000 clones, with 98% occurring once and the leading ten covering 0.3%. CD45RO-negative, CCR7-selected cells formed the naive CD8 fraction, which excluded terminally differentiated effector memory CD45RA+ cells.

The chain employs TRBV19 and TRBJ2-1; maybe TRBD1 (5 bases). The sample taken for sequencing was naive CD8+ T cells sorted from blood. This TCR was sampled from a man under 40 in good health. CDR3 coding DNA: TGTGCCAGTACCTTAGGGGATGCCTACAATGAGCAGTTCTTC. Translated, it gives CASTLGDAYNEQFF. The variable domain in full, with the rest retrieved from reference TRBV19 and TRBJ2-1, is DGGITQSPKYLFRKEGQNVTLSCEQNLNHDAMYWYRQDPGQGLRLIYYSQIVNDFQKGDIAEGYSVSREKKESFPLTVTSAQKNPTAFYLCASTLGDAYNEQFFGPGTRLTVL.